Listed below are T cell receptor beta chains from one sample, sequenced in a study of shared clonotypes between healthy human individuals. Generated by immunoSEQ multiplex PCR, the TCRdb table keeps only in-frame clones and is missing some. The table records approximately 840,000 clones, approximately 97% of them present only once. The source material was naive CD8+ T cells sorted from blood. Receptors were obtained from a man aged 25-40 years in good health. Each CDR3 is given with its conserved first and last residue. D genes are given only for firm matches. The size field is filled for only some rows; it gives once, few, many or a size class.

>NA|NA|TRBJ1-2|TRBV28
TGTGCCAGCACCCGGGGGGCCTATGGCTACACCTTC
CASTRGAYGYTF
>NA|NA|TRBJ2-7|TRBV5-1
TGCGCCAGCAGCCCCTTACCGGGGGCCTCCTACGAGCAGTACTTC
CASSPLPGASYEQYF
>TRBD2|NA|TRBJ2-7|TRBV9
TGTGCCAGCAGCGGGGAAGCGGGAGTTGACTACGAGCAGTACTTC
CASSGEAGVDYEQYF
>NA|NA|TRBJ1-2|TRBV7-9
TGTGCCAGCAGTCAGATTAACCCCCGAGGGGACGGGGGCTACACCTTC
CASSQINPRGDGGYTF
>NA|NA|TRBJ2-1|TRBV18
TGTGCCAGCTCACCACCAGAGAAACCAGACAATGAGCAGTTCTTC
CASSPPEKPDNEQFF
>NA|NA|TRBJ2-2|TRBV14
TGTGCCAGCAGCCAATTTCCGCACGCGAACACCGGGGAGCTGTTTTTT
CASSQFPHANTGELFF
>NA|once|TRBJ1-4|TRBV6-1
TGTGCCAGCAGTGCGGACACGGGGGTTTGGACTAATGAAAAACTGTTTTTT
CASSADTGVWTNEKLFF
>NA|NA|TRBJ2-1|TRBV7-9
TGTGCCAGCAGCGGCCAGGGGGGTGAGCAGTTCTTC
CASSGQGGEQFF
>TRBD2|NA|TRBJ2-3|TRBV11-2
TGTGCCAGCAGCTTGAGAGGTAGCGGGAGATCCACAGATACGCAGTATTTT
CASSLRGSGRSTDTQYF
>NA|NA|TRBJ2-3|TRBV14
TGTGCCAGCAGCCATCCTTTACAGGTCGGACATACGCAGTATTTT
CASSHPLQVGHTQYF
>TRBD2|NA|TRBJ2-3|TRBV5-1
TGCGCCAGCAGCTTGGCCGGTAGCGGGGAACCTAGCACAGATACGCAGTATTTT
CASSLAGSGEPSTDTQYF
>NA|NA|TRBJ2-7|TRBV5-1
TGCGCCAGCAGCTTGTCAGGGTCGATCTCCTACGAGCAGTACTTC
CASSLSGSISYEQYF
>TRBD2|NA|TRBJ2-1|TRBV30
TGTGCCTGGAGTCCCGGGACTAGCGGGAGTGAGCAGTTCTTC
CAWSPGTSGSEQFF
>NA|NA|TRBJ1-1|TRBV13
TGTGCCAGCAGCTTAGGAGGAAACACTGAAGCTTTCTTT
CASSLGGNTEAFF
>TRBD2|NA|TRBJ2-1|TRBV11-2
TGTGCCAGCAGCTACCCGGGACTAGCCAATGAGCAGTTCTTC
CASSYPGLANEQFF
>NA|NA|TRBJ1-4|TRBV2
TGTGCCAGCAAAGGACGGGACGTTGAAAAACTGTTTTTT
CASKGRDVEKLFF
>TRBD2|NA|TRBJ2-7|TRBV7-9
TGTGCCAGCAGCTTAGGTTGGGGGACTAGCGTTTCCTACGAGCAGTACTTC
CASSLGWGTSVSYEQYF
>NA|NA|TRBJ2-3|TRBV15
TGTGCCACCAGGACCGAACGAAAAGATACGCAGTATTTT
CATRTERKDTQYF
>TRBD1|NA|TRBJ2-1|TRBV27
TGTGCCAGCAGGGGGACAGGCCGTGACGATGAGCAGTTCTTC
CASRGTGRDDEQFF
>NA|NA|TRBJ1-1|TRBV27
TGTGCCAGCAGTCCCCGACGGGGGTGGACTGAAGCTTTCTTT
CASSPRRGWTEAFF
>NA|NA|TRBJ2-7|TRBV15
TGTGCCACCAGCAGAGATAACAGCTACGAGCAGTACTTC
CATSRDNSYEQYF
>TRBD1|NA|TRBJ2-1|TRBV2
TGTGCCAGCAGCGAAGACAGGGGTTATTACAATGAGCAGTTCTTC
CASSEDRGYYNEQFF
>NA|NA|TRBJ2-5|TRBV29-1
TGCAGCACCCTATCCCAAGAGACCCAGTACTTC
CSTLSQETQYF
>TRBD1|NA|TRBJ1-5|TRBV18
TGTGCCAGCTCACCGGAAGGGGGCAACCAGCCCCAGCATTTT
CASSPEGGNQPQHF
>NA|NA|TRBJ1-5|TRBV27
TGTGCCAGCAGCCCCTGGAGGGTGGGGCAGCCCCAGCATTTT
CASSPWRVGQPQHF
>TRBD2|NA|TRBJ2-7|TRBV5-1
TGCGCCAGCAGTGAGGGAGCGGGAGGTAGCTACGAGCAGTACTTC
CASSEGAGGSYEQYF
>NA|NA|TRBJ2-7|TRBV7-9
TGTGCCAGCAGCCGAGAGAACGAGCAGTACTTC
CASSRENEQYF
>TRBD2|NA|TRBJ2-2|TRBV11-2
TGTGCCAGCAGCCCGAGACTAGCGGGAGAAAGAACCGGGGAGCTGTTTTTT
CASSPRLAGERTGELFF
>TRBD1|NA|TRBJ2-5|TRBV18
TGTGCCAGCTCACCTACAGGGGTGTGGGAGACCCAGTACTTC
CASSPTGVWETQYF
>TRBD1|NA|TRBJ2-3|TRBV29-1
TGCAGCGTTGAAGGAGGGACAGGGGGCACAGATACGCAGTATTTT
CSVEGGTGGTDTQYF
>NA|once|TRBJ2-1|TRBV29-1
TGCAGCGTTGTCAAGGTCTCCTACAATGAGCAGTTCTTC
CSVVKVSYNEQFF
>TRBD1|NA|TRBJ2-7|TRBV28
TGTGCCAGCAGTTTGATCGCTCTGGACCGGGACAGGCTCTACGAGCAGTACTTC
CASSLIALDRDRLYEQYF
>NA|once|TRBJ2-2|TRBV29-1
TGCAGCGGGTCCCCAGAGAACACCGGGGAGCTGTTTTTT
CSGSPENTGELFF
>NA|NA|TRBJ1-5|TRBV4-1
TGCGCCAGCAGCCTCTCACTAGCCGGAAATCAGCCCCAGCATTTT
CASSLSLAGNQPQHF
>NA|NA|TRBJ2-5|TRBV9
TGTGCCAGCAGCGAGAGGGGGGACGATCGGGAGACCCAGTACTTC
CASSERGDDRETQYF
>NA|NA|TRBJ2-1|TRBV4-1
TGCGCCAGCAGCCAAGGTCCCTACAATGAGCAGTTCTTC
CASSQGPYNEQFF
>NA|NA|TRBJ2-7|TRBV19
TGTGCCAGTAGTGACCATAACTACGAGCAGTACTTC
CASSDHNYEQYF
>NA|NA|TRBJ2-7|TRBV7-8
TGTGCCAGCAGCTTAGTGGCAGGGGCGGACAACGAGCAGTACTTC
CASSLVAGADNEQYF
>NA|NA|TRBJ2-2|TRBV6-5
TGTGCCAGCAGTTATTCTAGATGGTCGGGCTCCGGGGAGCTGTTTTTT
CASSYSRWSGSGELFF
>NA|NA|TRBJ1-1|TRBV11-3
TGTGCCAGCAGCTCCCTGGGCCCGGTGGCTTTCTTT
CASSSLGPVAFF
>NA|NA|TRBJ2-2|TRBV15
TGTGCCACCAGCAGAGTGGCATCCCCCGGGGAGCTGTTTTTT
CATSRVASPGELFF
>NA|NA|TRBJ2-1|TRBV5-6
TGTGCCAGCAGCTTAACCCTGTACAATGAGCAGTTCTTC
CASSLTLYNEQFF
>TRBD2|NA|TRBJ2-7|TRBV7-2
TGTGCCAGCAGCTTATTTAGCGGGCGATCCTACGAGCAGTACTTC
CASSLFSGRSYEQYF
>NA|few|TRBJ1-5|TRBV15
TGTGCCACCAGCAGAGAAAGGACATTAGGCAATCAGCCCCAGCATTTT
CATSRERTLGNQPQHF
>TRBD1|once|TRBJ1-1|TRBV29-1
TGCAGCGGTATCACAGACAGGGGGCCGGAGGCTTTCTTT
CSGITDRGPEAFF
>NA|once|TRBJ2-5|TRBV7-9
TGTGCCAGCGAAACGGGAGAAGAGACCCAGTACTTC
CASETGEETQYF
>NA|NA|TRBJ2-7|TRBV2
TGTGCCACGAGGCTAATCGACTCCTACGAGCAGTACTTC
CATRLIDSYEQYF
>NA|NA|TRBJ2-3|TRBV9
TGTGCCAGCAGCGCCGAGCAGTCGAGCACAGATACGCAGTATTTT
CASSAEQSSTDTQYF
>NA|NA|TRBJ1-1|TRBV7-6
TGTGCCAGCCGACCGGGGGGGCCGAACACTGAAGCTTTCTTT
CASRPGGPNTEAFF
>TRBD2|NA|TRBJ2-7|TRBV4-1
TGCGCCAGCAGCCAAGCTAGCGGGACACCCGTCTACGAGCAGTACTTC
CASSQASGTPVYEQYF